Shown below are 2 T cell receptor beta chains from a single sample sequenced in a study of blood T cell repertoires in COVID-19. Repertoires were generated with immunoSEQ multiplex PCR, while TCRdb's copy carries only in-frame clones and drops some. The top ten hold roughly 3.1% of the sample, which has about 270,000 clones, approximately 81% seen once. Sequenced sample: peripheral blood. The receptors here all came from a woman aged 18-29 years with acute or convalescent COVID-19.

The chain recombines TRBV21-1 with TRBJ1-6; TRBD1 is the table's D call, not checked against the DNA. TRBV21-1 represents a pseudogene. CDR3 length: 20 amino acids. DNA of the CDR3: TGTGCCAGCAACGGGCCAGGGCCCACTTCCATAAGCTCCTATAATTCACCCCTCCACTTT. It codes for CASNGPGPTSISSYNSPLHF.

This clone was counted a single time. J is TRBJ1-2 and V is TRBV19, with TRBD1 as a possible D gene (6 bases). The V gene lost 7 bases and the J gene lost 4 bases, with 19 bases spanning the gap. There are 15 residues in the CDR3. CDR1 is LNHDA, CDR2 SQIVND, per germline (reference sequence). CDR3 protein: CASTRGGADRYGYTF. The DNA for the CDR3 is TGTGCCAGTACCCGCGGGGGGGCGGATCGCTATGGCTACACCTTC.